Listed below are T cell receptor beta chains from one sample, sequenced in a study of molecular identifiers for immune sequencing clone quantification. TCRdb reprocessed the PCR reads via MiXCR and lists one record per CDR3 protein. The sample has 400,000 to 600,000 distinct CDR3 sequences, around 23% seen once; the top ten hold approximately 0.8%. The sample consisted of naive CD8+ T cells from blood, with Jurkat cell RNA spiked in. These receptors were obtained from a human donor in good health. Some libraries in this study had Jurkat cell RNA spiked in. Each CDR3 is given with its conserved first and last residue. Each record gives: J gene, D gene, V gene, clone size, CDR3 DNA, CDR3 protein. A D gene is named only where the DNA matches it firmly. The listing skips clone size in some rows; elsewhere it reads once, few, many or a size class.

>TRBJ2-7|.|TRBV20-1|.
TGCAGTGCTGGACTCGGGACGGATTTTACCTACGAGCAGTACTTC
CSAGLGTDFTYEQYF
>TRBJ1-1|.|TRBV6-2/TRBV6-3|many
TGTGCCAGCAGTTACGTGTTGAACACTGAAGCTTTCTTT
CASSYVLNTEAFF
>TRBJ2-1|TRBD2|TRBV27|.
TGTGCCAGCAGTTTGACTAGCGGGAGAACTACCAATGAGCAGTTCTTC
CASSLTSGRTTNEQFF
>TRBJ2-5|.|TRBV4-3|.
TGCGCCAGCAGCCAAAAACGGGCAGGGACCCAAGAGACCCAGTACTTC
CASSQKRAGTQETQYF
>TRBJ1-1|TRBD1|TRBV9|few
TGTGCCAGCAGCGTAGTCCAGGGGGATGTAGTAGCTTTCTTT
CASSVVQGDVVAFF
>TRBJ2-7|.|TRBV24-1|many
TGTGCCACCAGTGACACCCCGGCGCACGAGCAGTACTTC
CATSDTPAHEQYF
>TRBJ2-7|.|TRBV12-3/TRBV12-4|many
TGTGCCAGCAGTTTAAACCGCCGGGGCGAGCAGTACTTC
CASSLNRRGEQYF
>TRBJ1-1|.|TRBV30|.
TGTGCCTGGAGTGTACGGGGGGCGAACACTGAAGCTTTCTTT
CAWSVRGANTEAFF
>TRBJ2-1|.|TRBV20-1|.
TGCAGTGCTAGAGCCACAAGCTCCTACAATGAGCAGTTCTTC
CSARATSSYNEQFF
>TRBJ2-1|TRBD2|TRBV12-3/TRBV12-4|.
TGTGCCAGCAGTTTTGGTTCGACTAGCATCGATGAGCAGTTCTTC
CASSFGSTSIDEQFF
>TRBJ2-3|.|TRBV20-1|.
TGCAGTGCTAGCGGGAGCGCAGATACGCAGTATTTT
CSASGSADTQYF
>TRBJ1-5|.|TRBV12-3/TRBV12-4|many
TGTGCCAGCAGTTCCCGTGGGAATCAGCCCCAGCATTTT
CASSSRGNQPQHF
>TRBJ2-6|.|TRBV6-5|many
TGTGCCACCGGGGGGCACTCTGGGGCCAACGTCCTGACTTTC
CATGGHSGANVLTF
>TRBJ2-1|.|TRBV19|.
TGTGCCAGTAGTATTCTTGCCCAAAACAATGAGCAGTTCTTC
CASSILAQNNEQFF
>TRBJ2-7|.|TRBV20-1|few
TGCAGTGCTATTAGTACTTACTACGAGCAGTACTTC
CSAISTYYEQYF
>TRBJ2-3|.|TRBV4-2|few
TGTGCCAGCAGCCAAGAATGGAGGGAAACAGATACGCAGTATTTT
CASSQEWRETDTQYF
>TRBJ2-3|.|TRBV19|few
TGTGCCAGTAGTATAGACGCGGGGACCTCTGGGGCAGATACGCAGTATTTT
CASSIDAGTSGADTQYF
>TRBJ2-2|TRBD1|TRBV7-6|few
TGTGCCAGCAGCTGGGGACAGGACACCGGGGAGCTGTTTTTT
CASSWGQDTGELFF
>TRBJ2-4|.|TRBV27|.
TGTGCCAGCAGTTTATCGATCCCGTTAGACAAAAACATTCAGTACTTC
CASSLSIPLDKNIQYF
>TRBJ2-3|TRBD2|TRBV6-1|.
TGTGCCAGCAGTGAAACGGTCGGGAGGTCGTCGAAAGATACGCAGTATTTT
CASSETVGRSSKDTQYF
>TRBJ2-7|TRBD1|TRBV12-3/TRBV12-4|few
TGTGCCAGCAGTTTGAGTAAGGGACAGGGGTCCCACGAGCAGTACTTC
CASSLSKGQGSHEQYF
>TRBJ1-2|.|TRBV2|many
TGTGCCAGCAGTGTAGGGGACTATGGCTACACCTTC
CASSVGDYGYTF
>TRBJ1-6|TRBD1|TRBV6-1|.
TGTGCCAGCAGGCAGGGACAGGGGGCCTATAATTCACCCCTCCACTTT
CASRQGQGAYNSPLHF
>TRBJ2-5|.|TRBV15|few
TGTGCCACCAGCAGATTGATCAGAGGAGAGACCCAGTACTTC
CATSRLIRGETQYF
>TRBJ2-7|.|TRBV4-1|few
TGCGCCAGCAGCCAGGGCGGGGCCACCTACGAGCAGTACTTC
CASSQGGATYEQYF
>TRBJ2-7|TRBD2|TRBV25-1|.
TGTGCCAGCAGGCCCAGCGGGAGGGCCTTCTACGAGCAGTACTTC
CASRPSGRAFYEQYF
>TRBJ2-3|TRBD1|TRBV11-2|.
TGTGCCAGCAGCCCGGAACAGGGGCGTCACACAGATACGCAGTATTTT
CASSPEQGRHTDTQYF
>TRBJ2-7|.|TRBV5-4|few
TGTGCCAGCAGCTCGGCGTTGGGTGAGCAGTACTTC
CASSSALGEQYF
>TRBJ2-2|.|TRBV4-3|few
TGCGCCAGCAGCCAAGTCTGGGATGGTACCGGGGAGCTGTTTTTT
CASSQVWDGTGELFF
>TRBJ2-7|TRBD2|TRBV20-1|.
TGCAGTGCTAGAGACAAGCGGGAGGTTTACGAGCAGTACTTC
CSARDKREVYEQYF
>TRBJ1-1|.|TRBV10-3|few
TGTGCCATCAGTGAGGAGTACGGTGAAGCTTTCTTT
CAISEEYGEAFF
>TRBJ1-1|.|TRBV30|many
TGTGCCTGGAGTGTACTGAACACTGAAGCTTTCTTT
CAWSVLNTEAFF
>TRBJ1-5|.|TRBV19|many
TGTGCCACCCGGGGAGAGAATAGCAATCAGCCCCAGCATTTT
CATRGENSNQPQHF
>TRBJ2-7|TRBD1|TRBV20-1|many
TGCAGTGCTAGAGATTATCAGGGACAGGGGGCGAGCTACGAGCAGTACTTC
CSARDYQGQGASYEQYF
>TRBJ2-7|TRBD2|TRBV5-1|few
TGCGCCAGCAGCTCGGGGGGGGGAGGAATCCACGAGCAGTACTTC
CASSSGGGGIHEQYF